Only a few counts were recorded for the clone carrying this T cell receptor (beta chain). This entry comes from a study of T cells after yellow fever vaccination. Production of TCR cDNA was by 5'RACE template switching, which also added a universal primer site and UMIs. TCRdb re-called the 5' RACE reads with MiXCR, one entry per CDR3 protein. The sample comprises 230,000 or so distinct CDR3 sequences, 6% to 8% of which are singletons, and 1% to 1.2% rests with the top ten. Germline assignment: CDR1 SGHTA and CDR2 FQGNSA. CDR3 length: 14 residues. The V end lost 1 base, the J end lost 2 bases, and 8 bases lay between the germline ends.

The chain carries TRBV7-2 and TRBJ1-2; D is possibly TRBD1 (6 bases). Source: CD4+ T cells sorted from PBMCs, taken on the day of the yellow fever booster vaccination. This clonotype originated in a man in his thirties or forties who received the YFV17D yellow fever vaccine. The CDR3 reads CASSLVGTNYGYTF. Here the CDR3 DNA reads TGTGCCAGCAGCTTAGTTGGGACAAACTATGGCTACACCTTC.